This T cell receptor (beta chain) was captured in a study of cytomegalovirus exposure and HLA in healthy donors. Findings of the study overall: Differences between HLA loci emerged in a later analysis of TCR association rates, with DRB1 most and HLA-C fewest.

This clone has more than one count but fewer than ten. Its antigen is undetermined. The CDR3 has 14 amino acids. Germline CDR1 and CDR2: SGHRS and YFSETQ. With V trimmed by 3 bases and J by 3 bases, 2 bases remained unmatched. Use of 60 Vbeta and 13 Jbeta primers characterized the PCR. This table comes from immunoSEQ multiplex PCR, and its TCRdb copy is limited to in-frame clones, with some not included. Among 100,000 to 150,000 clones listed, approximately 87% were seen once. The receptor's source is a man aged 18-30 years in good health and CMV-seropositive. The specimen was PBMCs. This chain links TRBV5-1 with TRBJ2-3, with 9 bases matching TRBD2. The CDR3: CASSSSGGTDTQYF. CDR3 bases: TGCGCCAGCAGCTCGAGCGGGGGGACAGATACGCAGTATTTT.